Listed below are T cell receptor beta chains from one sample, sequenced in a study of blood T cell repertoires in COVID-19. TCRdb keeps only in-frame clones here, not all; method: immunoSEQ multiplex PCR. The sample shows 200,000 to 250,000 clones, about 82% of them seen only once. Sequenced material: PBMCs or T cells enriched from blood (not recorded which). The receptors originated from a woman aged 45-60 years who had recovered from COVID-19. CDR3s include the opening cysteine and the closing phenylalanine or tryptophan. The D gene is left open where the match is weak. Size is stated for part of the rows, as once, few or many counts, or as a class when the clone is expanded.

clone size,D gene,J gene,V gene,CDR3 DNA,CDR3 protein
once,-,TRBJ2-3,TRBV15,TGTGCCACCAGCAGAGATCGGCCAACCGGGGATACGCAGTATTTT,CATSRDRPTGDTQYF
-,-,TRBJ1-4,TRBV4-1,TGCGCCAGCAGCCAGCCCGGGGGGGAAAAACTGTTTTTT,CASSQPGGEKLFF
-,-,TRBJ2-3,TRBV11-3,TGTGCCAGCAGCTTGCAGGGTAGCAAGTCAGATACGCAGTATTTT,CASSLQGSKSDTQYF
-,TRBD2,TRBJ2-2,TRBV12-3/TRBV12-4,TGTGCCAGCAGCCGCGGGGGCACCGGGGAGCTGTTTTTT,CASSRGGTGELFF
once,TRBD2,TRBJ2-4,TRBV7-9,TGTGCCAGCAGCTCCTTAGCGGGAGGAAACATTCAGTACTTC,CASSSLAGGNIQYF
-,TRBD1,TRBJ2-5,TRBV4-3,TGCGCCAGCAGCCAAGTAGGACAGGGGGCCCTCCAAGAGACCCAGTACTTC,CASSQVGQGALQETQYF
-,-,TRBJ1-1,TRBV7-2,TGTGCCAGCAGCTTACCACGACACCCCAACACTGAAGCTTTCTTT,CASSLPRHPNTEAFF
-,TRBD1,TRBJ2-3,TRBV5-6,TGTGCCAGCAGCTTAAGGGGGCAGACAGATACGCAGTATTTT,CASSLRGQTDTQYF
-,TRBD2,TRBJ2-3,TRBV19,TGTGCCAGTAGTATAGTTGGGGGGGGGATGGATACGCAGTATTTT,CASSIVGGGMDTQYF
-,-,TRBJ2-3,TRBV13,TGTGCCAGCAGCTCCTCCCCCACACGAAGCACAGATACGCAGTATTTT,CASSSSPTRSTDTQYF
-,-,TRBJ2-2,TRBV11-3,TGTGCCAGCAGGTCACGGGGCACCGGGGAGCTGTTTTTT,CASRSRGTGELFF
-,-,TRBJ1-2,TRBV27,TGTGCCAGCAGTTTATCGATCTTTGAAGCAGGCTACACCTTC,CASSLSIFEAGYTF
-,-,TRBJ2-3,TRBV7-9,TGTGCCAGCAGCTTAGATGGGCAGAGCACAGATACGCAGTATTTT,CASSLDGQSTDTQYF
few,TRBD2,TRBJ2-1,TRBV5-6,TGTGCCAGCCAGCGCCCCGTACTAGCGGGGAACTACAATGAGCAGTTCTTC,CASQRPVLAGNYNEQFF
-,TRBD2,TRBJ2-5,TRBV4-1,TGCGCCAGCAGCCAACTGGGACTAGTGATGGGTGAGACCCAGTACTTC,CASSQLGLVMGETQYF
-,TRBD2,TRBJ2-1,TRBV28,TGTGCCAGCAGTGCCATGACTAGCGGGAGCAGGGAGCAGTTCTTC,CASSAMTSGSREQFF
-,-,TRBJ1-1,TRBV6-5,TGTGCCAGCAGTCGCGGGGACTATGAAGCTTTCTTT,CASSRGDYEAFF
-,-,TRBJ1-2,TRBV12-3/TRBV12-4,TGTGCCAGCGGGAATGGGGCGGGAGGCTACACCTTC,CASGNGAGGYTF
-,TRBD1,TRBJ2-7,TRBV27,TGTGCCAGCAGTTCTACCGGGACAGGGCGCCTCTACGAGCAGTACTTC,CASSSTGTGRLYEQYF
-,-,TRBJ2-1,TRBV15,TGTGCCACCAGCAGAGATATCGGGACTGGGGTGAATGAGCAGTTCTTC,CATSRDIGTGVNEQFF
-,TRBD1,TRBJ2-1,TRBV6-5,TGTGCCAGCAGTTACAGGGGGCGTGAGCAGTTCTTC,CASSYRGREQFF
-,-,TRBJ1-5,TRBV4-3,TGCGCCAGCAGCCAAGATTGGGAGGAGCCCCAGCATTTT,CASSQDWEEPQHF
-,-,TRBJ2-7,TRBV12-1,TGTGCCAGCAGCCCGACAGGAAAACCCTACGAGCAGTACTTC,CASSPTGKPYEQYF